This entry is about one TCR beta chain. Its antigen is unidentified. The record originates from a study of T cell responses to AZD1222 COVID-19 vaccine. Germline V gene lookup returns CDR1 MNHNS and CDR2 SASEGT. CDR3 length: 14 amino acids. The V gene end was trimmed by 1 base and the J gene end by 3 bases; junction bases not matched to a gene: 3. Study-wide findings and caveats: Only six AZD1222 recipients tested seropositive at baseline. In a largely white British group with more females than males, clonal diversity was possibly underestimated. Repertoire collection took place solely once the T cell response had peaked. Two AZD1222 doses significantly raised spike-specific TCR breadth and depth over controls.

Method: immunoSEQ multiplex PCR; TCRdb's copy keeps in-frame clones and lacks some. The sample yields more than 95,000 clones, about 90% seen once. The TCR originated in an adult in good health. This chain uses TRBV6-1 with TRBJ2-7; TRBD1 aligns across 7 bases. Sequencing was performed on peripheral blood, taken on day 0 of AZD1222 vaccination. CDR3 nucleotides: TGTGCCAGCAGTGAAGGAGGGGGCCTCTACGAGCAGTACTTC. Its protein is CASSEGGGLYEQYF.